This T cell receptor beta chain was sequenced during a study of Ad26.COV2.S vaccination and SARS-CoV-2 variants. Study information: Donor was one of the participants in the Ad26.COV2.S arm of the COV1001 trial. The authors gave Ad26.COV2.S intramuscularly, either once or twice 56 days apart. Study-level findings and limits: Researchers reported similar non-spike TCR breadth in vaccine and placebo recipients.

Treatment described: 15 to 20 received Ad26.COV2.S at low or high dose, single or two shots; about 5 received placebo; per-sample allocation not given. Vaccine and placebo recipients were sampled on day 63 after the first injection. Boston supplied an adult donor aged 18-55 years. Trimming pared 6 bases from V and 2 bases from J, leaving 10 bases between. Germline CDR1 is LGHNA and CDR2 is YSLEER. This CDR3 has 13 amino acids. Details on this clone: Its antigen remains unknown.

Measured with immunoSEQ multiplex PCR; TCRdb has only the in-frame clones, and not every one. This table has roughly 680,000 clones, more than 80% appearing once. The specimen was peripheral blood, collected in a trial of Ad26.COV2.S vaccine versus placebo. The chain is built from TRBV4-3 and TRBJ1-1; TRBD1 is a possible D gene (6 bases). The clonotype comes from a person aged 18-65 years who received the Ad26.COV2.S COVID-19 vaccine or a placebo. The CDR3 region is CASRGGLNTEAFF. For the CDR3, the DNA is TGCGCCAGCAGGGGGGGGCTTAACACTGAAGCTTTCTTT.